The rows below give T cell receptor beta chains drawn from one sample of a study of blood T cell repertoires in COVID-19. Data came from immunoSEQ multiplex PCR; TCRdb stores just in-frame clones and leaves some out. The table lists about 240,000 clones, roughly 91% of them singletons, with roughly 8.6% in the top ten. Input material: PBMCs or T cells enriched from blood (not recorded which). These TCRs come from a man aged 35-49 years who had recovered from COVID-19. Both conserved end residues are part of each CDR3. D genes are given only for firm matches. Rows give clone size only sometimes, using once, few, many, or a class for an expanded clone.

d_gene	abundance	v_gene	j_gene	CDR3aa	CDR3nt
TRBD1	NA	TRBV6-6	TRBJ2-3	CASSYPRDRGGNTQYF	TGTGCCAGCAGTTACCCAAGGGACAGGGGAGGAAATACGCAGTATTTT
NA	NA	TRBV12-3/TRBV12-4	TRBJ2-1	CASRSLAHNEQFF	TGTGCCAGCAGGTCGCTGGCCCACAATGAGCAGTTCTTC
NA	NA	TRBV18	TRBJ1-1	CASSRKQGNTEAFF	TGTGCCAGCTCACGCAAACAGGGGAACACTGAAGCTTTCTTT
NA	NA	TRBV19	TRBJ2-4	CASSTGDPGLNIQYF	TGTGCCAGTAGTACAGGCGATCCGGGATTAAACATTCAGTACTTC
TRBD2	NA	TRBV7-9	TRBJ2-3	CASVRLAGAGSTDTQYF	TGTGCCAGCGTTAGACTAGCGGGAGCGGGGAGCACAGATACGCAGTATTTT
NA	NA	TRBV19	TRBJ2-4	CASNQGWVKNIQYF	TGTGCCAGTAATCAGGGTTGGGTCAAAAACATTCAGTACTTC
NA	NA	TRBV6-5	TRBJ2-7	CASSYSRVTEQYF	TGTGCCAGCAGTTACTCCAGGGTAACCGAGCAGTACTTC
TRBD1	NA	TRBV3-1/TRBV3-2	TRBJ2-1	CASSQEDRGLYNEQFF	TGTGCCAGCAGCCAAGAGGACAGGGGCTTATACAATGAGCAGTTCTTC
TRBD2	many	TRBV28	TRBJ2-5	CASRVVARTSGRRAQETQYF	TGTGCCAGCAGGGTTGTAGCGAGGACTAGCGGGAGGAGGGCGCAAGAGACCCAGTACTTC
NA	NA	TRBV7-9	TRBJ2-5	CASSLDTQETQYF	TGTGCCAGCAGCTTGGACACTCAAGAGACCCAGTACTTC
NA	NA	TRBV7-8	TRBJ1-1	CASSSRQENTEAFF	TGTGCCAGCAGCTCCAGACAGGAGAACACTGAAGCTTTCTTT
NA	once	TRBV30	TRBJ1-1	CAWGWTENTEAFF	TGTGCCTGGGGATGGACAGAGAACACTGAAGCTTTCTTT
NA	NA	TRBV23-1	TRBJ1-2	CASSLRDRPYGYTF	TGCGCCAGCAGTCTACGAGACAGACCTTATGGCTACACCTTC
NA	NA	TRBV7-9	TRBJ1-1	CASSSRRALNTEAFF	TGTGCCAGCAGCTCAAGGAGGGCCTTAAACACTGAAGCTTTCTTT
TRBD2	NA	TRBV4-1	TRBJ2-7	CASSSGSRSYEQYF	TGCGCCAGCAGTAGCGGGAGCCGGTCCTACGAGCAGTACTTC
TRBD1	NA	TRBV6-5	TRBJ2-5	CASARQGIQETQYF	TGTGCCAGCGCCAGACAGGGGATACAAGAGACCCAGTACTTC
NA	NA	TRBV4-3	TRBJ1-1	CASSQDGGSYTEAFF	TGCGCCAGCAGCCAAGATGGGGGCAGCTACACTGAAGCTTTCTTT
NA	NA	TRBV4-2	TRBJ1-4	CASSQDLGPELEKLFF	TGTGCCAGCAGCCAAGATTTGGGCCCGGAACTTGAAAAACTGTTTTTT
TRBD1	NA	TRBV4-1	TRBJ1-2	CASRHPPGQGAYGYTF	TGCGCCAGCAGGCACCCCCCGGGACAGGGGGCCTATGGCTACACCTTC
TRBD1	few	TRBV5-4	TRBJ2-7	CASSSGQGYEQYF	TGTGCCAGCAGTTCCGGACAGGGCTACGAGCAGTACTTC
TRBD2	NA	TRBV10-2	TRBJ2-1	CASSEVGLAGDEQFF	TGCGCCAGCAGTGAGGTGGGACTAGCGGGAGATGAGCAGTTCTTC
NA	NA	TRBV4-3	TRBJ2-1	CASSRPMGDEQFF	TGCGCCAGCAGCCGACCCATGGGAGATGAGCAGTTCTTC
NA	NA	TRBV9	TRBJ1-6	CASSVDGSSYNSPLHF	TGTGCCAGCAGCGTAGATGGGAGCTCCTATAATTCACCCCTCCACTTT
TRBD1	NA	TRBV11-3	TRBJ1-1	CASSLTGGANTEAFF	TGTGCCAGCAGCTTGACAGGGGGGGCGAACACTGAAGCTTTCTTT
NA	NA	TRBV19	TRBJ2-5	CASSPDLAETQYF	TGTGCCAGTAGTCCCGACCTAGCTGAGACCCAGTACTTC
NA	NA	TRBV27	TRBJ1-3	CASSLSSGSGNTIYF	TGTGCCAGCAGTTTATCTTCAGGCTCTGGAAACACCATATATTTT
NA	NA	TRBV5-1	TRBJ2-3	CASSLDTRSTDTQYF	TGCGCCAGCAGCTTGGACACCCGTAGCACAGATACGCAGTATTTT
TRBD1	NA	TRBV7-6	TRBJ1-6	CASSLAWATGDYNSPLHF	TGTGCCAGCAGCTTAGCGTGGGCGACAGGGGACTATAATTCACCCCTCCACTTT
NA	NA	TRBV27	TRBJ2-3	CASTRSGRDTQYF	TGTGCCAGCACTCGCAGCGGACGAGATACGCAGTATTTT
NA	NA	TRBV5-3	TRBJ1-2	CARSTERTSNYGYTF	TGTGCCAGAAGCACCGAGAGGACATCCAACTATGGCTACACCTTC
NA	NA	TRBV6-5	TRBJ1-2	CASSYFFTEGGYGYTF	TGTGCCAGCAGTTATTTCTTTACGGAAGGGGGCTATGGCTACACCTTC
TRBD1	once	TRBV28	TRBJ2-5	CASSSRTGLQETQYF	TGTGCCAGCAGTTCAAGGACAGGGCTCCAAGAGACCCAGTACTTC
NA	NA	TRBV10-1	TRBJ2-7	CASSGQGGSYEQYF	TGCGCCAGCAGTGGCCAGGGGGGATCCTACGAGCAGTACTTC